This entry concerns a single T cell receptor beta chain. Within the sample, other DNA sequences also encode this same CDR3. The sample originates from a study of shared clonotypes between healthy human individuals. Positive CCR7 selection of CD45RO-negative cells yielded the naive CD8 cells, and terminally differentiated effector memory CD45RA+ cells were excluded. Some clones are missing from TCRdb's copy, which holds only in-frame ones; the method was immunoSEQ multiplex PCR. The profile covers 2 million to 2.5 million clones, with roughly 94% appearing a single time and around 1.1% taken by the ten largest. The CDR3 has 13 residues. CDR1 and CDR2 (germline): LNHDA, SQIVND (reference sequence). Trimming cost V 5 bases and J 0 bases, with 8 bases left between them.

The sequence derives from a man aged 18 to 30 in good health. Sequenced sample: naive CD8+ T cells sorted from blood. The chain links TRBV19 to TRBJ2-7, with D maybe TRBD1 (6 bases). The CDR3 protein is CASSGDISYEQYF. The DNA for the CDR3 is TGTGCCAGTAGTGGGGACATCTCCTACGAGCAGTACTTC.